This note documents a single T cell receptor (beta chain) sequence. Its antigen is currently unknown. Samples with a second dose at about 4 or about 12 weeks were pooled together. Germline values: CDR1 SGHDT, CDR2 YYEEEE. The length of the CDR3 is 15 residues. V lost 0 bases to trimming and J lost 4 bases; unmatched junction nucleotides: 5. This specimen comes from a study of T cell responses to AZD1222 COVID-19 vaccine. Study-level findings and limits: Spike-specific TCR breadth and depth grew following two AZD1222 doses. With dominance at 160-218 and 743-854, vaccine-associated CD4 TCRs spanned spike.

Sequencing was performed with immunoSEQ multiplex PCR; in TCRdb, only in-frame clones are kept and a portion is missing. The sample lists tens of thousands of clones, 86% occurring once. This chain joins TRBV5-6 and TRBJ2-5; 8 bases map to TRBD1. This receptor was obtained from an adult who received the AZD1222 COVID-19 vaccine. The sample consisted of peripheral blood, taken 28 days after the second AZD1222 dose. CDR3 protein: CASSLGTGSVETQYF. DNA of the CDR3: TGTGCCAGCAGCTTGGGGACAGGGTCTGTAGAGACCCAGTACTTC.